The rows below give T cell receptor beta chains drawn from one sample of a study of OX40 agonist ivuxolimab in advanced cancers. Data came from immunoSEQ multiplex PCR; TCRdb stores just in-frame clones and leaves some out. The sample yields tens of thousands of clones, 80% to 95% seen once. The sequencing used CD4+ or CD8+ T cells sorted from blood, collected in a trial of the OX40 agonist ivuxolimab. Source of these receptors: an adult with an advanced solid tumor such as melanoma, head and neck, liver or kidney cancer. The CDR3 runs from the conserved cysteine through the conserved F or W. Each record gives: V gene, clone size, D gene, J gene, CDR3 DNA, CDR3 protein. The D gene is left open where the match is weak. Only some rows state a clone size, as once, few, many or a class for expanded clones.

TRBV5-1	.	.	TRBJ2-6	TGCGCCAGCAGCCCCCTGGACTCTGGGGCCAACGTCCTGACTTTC	CASSPLDSGANVLTF
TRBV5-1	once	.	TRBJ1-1	TGCGCCAGCAGCTTGGAGGGAAACACTGAAGCTTTCTTT	CASSLEGNTEAFF
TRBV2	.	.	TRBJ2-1	TGTGCCAGCAGAATAAGGGGCAGGAGCTCCTACAATGAGCAGTTCTTC	CASRIRGRSSYNEQFF
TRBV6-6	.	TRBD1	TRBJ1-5	TGTGCCAGCAGTCTGACAGGGGTTCAGCCCCAGCATTTT	CASSLTGVQPQHF
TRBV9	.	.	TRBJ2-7	TGTGCCAGCAGCGTAGGAATCCTAGGAGGAACCTACGAGCAGTACTTC	CASSVGILGGTYEQYF
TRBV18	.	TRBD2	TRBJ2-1	TGTGCCAGCTCACCTAGAGCGGGAGAGCAGTTCTTC	CASSPRAGEQFF
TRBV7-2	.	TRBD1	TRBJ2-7	TGTGCCAGCAGCTTAGTGGGGACAGGGACGGACGAGCAGTACTTC	CASSLVGTGTDEQYF
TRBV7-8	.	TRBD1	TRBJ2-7	TGTGCCAGCAGCAAGGACAGGGCCGAGCAGTACTTC	CASSKDRAEQYF
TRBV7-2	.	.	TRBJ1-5	TGTGCCAGCAGCTTTCCGGGGGCAGGTGGGAATCAGCCCCAGCATTTT	CASSFPGAGGNQPQHF
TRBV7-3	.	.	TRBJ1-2	TGTGCCAGCAGCTCTAAGGGGGGGATTGGCTACACCTTC	CASSSKGGIGYTF
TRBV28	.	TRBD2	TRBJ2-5	TGTGCCAGCAGTTTTCGACTAGCGGGAGTTCGAGAGACCCAGTACTTC	CASSFRLAGVRETQYF
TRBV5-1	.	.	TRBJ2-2	TGCGCCAGCAGCTTAGGACAGTGGAACACCGGGGAGCTGTTTTTT	CASSLGQWNTGELFF
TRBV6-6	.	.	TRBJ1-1	TGTGCCAGCAGAAGGACGGGGAACACTGAAGCTTTCTTT	CASRRTGNTEAFF
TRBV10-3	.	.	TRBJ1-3	TGTGCCATCCGCCCGGTCTGGGGAGGACCTGGAAACACCATATATTTT	CAIRPVWGGPGNTIYF
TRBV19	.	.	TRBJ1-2	TGTGCTTCTTCCCATGGGGGGGCGCAGGTCTATGGCTACACCTTC	CASSHGGAQVYGYTF
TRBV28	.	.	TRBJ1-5	TGTGCCAGCAGACCTGGACAATACAATCAGCCCCAGCATTTT	CASRPGQYNQPQHF
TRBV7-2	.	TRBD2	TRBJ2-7	TGTGCCAGCAGCTTAGGTGCAGGACTAGCGGGATTCAACGAGCAGTACTTC	CASSLGAGLAGFNEQYF
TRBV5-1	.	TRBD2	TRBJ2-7	TGCGCCAGCAGCCCCGGACTAGCGGGAACCCCGCAGTACTTC	CASSPGLAGTPQYF
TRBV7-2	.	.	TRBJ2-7	TGTGCCAGCAGCCCCCAGACGGTCTCCTACGAGCAGTACTTC	CASSPQTVSYEQYF
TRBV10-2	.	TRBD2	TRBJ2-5	TGCGCCAGCAGTGAGGGGCTAGCGGGAAGGGAGACCCAGTACTTC	CASSEGLAGRETQYF
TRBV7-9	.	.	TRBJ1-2	TGTGCCAGCAGCTCACAGGGAAGCTATGGCTACACCTTC	CASSSQGSYGYTF
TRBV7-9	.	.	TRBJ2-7	TGTGCCAGCAGCTTGGGTCCCTCCGGGGAGCAGTACTTC	CASSLGPSGEQYF
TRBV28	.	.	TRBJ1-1	TGTGCCAGCAGTTTATCGGGGGTGGGGAACACTGAAGCTTTCTTT	CASSLSGVGNTEAFF
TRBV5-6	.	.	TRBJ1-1	TGTGCCAGCAGCCCTTACGGGCTCGGGGAAGCTTTCTTT	CASSPYGLGEAFF
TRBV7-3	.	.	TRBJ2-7	TGTGCCAGCAGCACAGCCGGGGTACGAGGGGGTCACGAGCAGTACTTC	CASSTAGVRGGHEQYF
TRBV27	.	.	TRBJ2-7	TGTGCCAGCAGTTTACGGAGTAACTACGAGCAGTACTTC	CASSLRSNYEQYF
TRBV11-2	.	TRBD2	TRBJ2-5	TGTGCCAGCAGCCCGGGACTAGCGGGAGCAGAGACCCAGTACTTC	CASSPGLAGAETQYF
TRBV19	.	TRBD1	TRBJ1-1	TGTGCCAGTAGTGCCAACAGGGGGCAAGCTTTCTTT	CASSANRGQAFF
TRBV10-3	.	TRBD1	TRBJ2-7	TGTGCCATCAAGGAAGGACAGGGGAACGAGCAGTACTTC	CAIKEGQGNEQYF
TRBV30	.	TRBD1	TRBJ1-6	TGTGCCTGGGCAGGGGGACATAATTCACCCCTCCACTTT	CAWAGGHNSPLHF
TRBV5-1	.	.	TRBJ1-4	TGCGCCAGCAGCTTGGGTGAAAAACTGTTTTTT	CASSLGEKLFF
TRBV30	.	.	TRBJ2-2	TGTGCCTGGAGTAGGGACACCGGGGAGCTGTTTTTT	CAWSRDTGELFF
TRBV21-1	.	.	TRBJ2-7	TGTGCCAGCAGCAAAGGCGGGGACGAGCAGTACTTC	CASSKGGDEQYF
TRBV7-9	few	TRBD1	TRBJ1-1	TGTGCCAGCAGCTCCGTAACAGGGGACACTGAAGCTTTCTTT	CASSSVTGDTEAFF
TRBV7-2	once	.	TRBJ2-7	TGTGCCAGCAGCTCCTCCCTGGGGTTCGGCGAGCAGTACTTC	CASSSSLGFGEQYF
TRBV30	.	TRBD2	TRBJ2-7	TGTGCCTGGAAACGGGGACTAGCGGGTCCCTACGAGCAGTACTTC	CAWKRGLAGPYEQYF
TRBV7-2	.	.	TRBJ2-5	TGTGCCAGCAGCTACAGGGTCCAAGAGACCCAGTACTTC	CASSYRVQETQYF